This entry features one TCR beta chain sequence. No antigen is known for it. It has no much larger one-base neighbor in the sample; base qualities were not kept. The data originate from a study of T-cell memory formation after mild COVID-19 (dated by TCRdb to 2020 to 2023). For context, the study as a whole: TCR sequence clusters from the two donors were found to be largely donor specific. In two donors, T-cell clones that expanded and contracted after mild COVID-19 were tracked by sequencing TCRalpha and TCRbeta repertoires over time. Two young, previously healthy adult volunteers, one female and one male, were included in the cohort.

Ficoll-Paque density gradient centrifugation was the method used to isolate PBMCs. V loses 0 bases at its end and J loses 5 bases; junction bases beyond the gene matches: 11. The CDR3 sequence holds 17 residues, the cysteine and phenylalanine included. The read is trimmed to its CDR3 DNA, 51 bases read in frame from base 1. The germline V gene encodes CDR1 SGHKS and CDR2 YYEKEE (reference sequence). Overall study outcomes, separate from this receptor: SARS-CoV-2 specificity of the second-wave clones peaking on day 37 was not confirmed. Some responding clones were detected in pre-infection memory, which suggested that pre-existing cross-reactive memory T cells had joined the SARS-CoV-2 response. Balanced CD4/CD8 phenotypes were observed for clones contracting from day 15 to 85, whereas a bias towards CD4+ was observed for a second wave of clones expanding from day 15 to 37. The study included only a couple of mild cases, and larger cohorts that include severe cases with pre-infection samples were judged to be necessary. Contracting CD4+ clones were located mainly in the CM and EM memory subsets, whereas CD8+ clones were found to be enriched in EMRA.

The reads were generated on an Illumina NovaSeq 6000. TCRalpha and TCRbeta cDNA libraries were built by 5'RACE with constant-segment primers, adding sample barcodes and unique molecular identifiers. RNA was extracted from every sample with Trizol reagent. Library amplification was performed in two PCR steps, and a second sample barcode and Illumina TruSeq adapters were introduced in the second step. The libraries were sequenced on an Illumina NovaSeq using 2 x 150 bp paired-end reads. In the source study's methods: Reads were demultiplexed and collapsed into UMI-guided consensus sequences with migec v1.2.7. With mixcr v2.1.11, UMI consensuses were aligned to TRA and TRB V and J templates and assembled into clonotypes. Expanded or contracted clonotypes were those called significant by both edgeR and NoisET, with noise models trained on biological replicates. edgeR calls used a false discovery rate-adjusted p below 0.01 and a log2 fold-change threshold of 1. As an exploratory analysis of dynamics, max-normalized trajectories of the 1000 most abundant clonotypes were examined with PCA combined with hierarchical clustering. Separately sequenced CD4+ and CD8+ repertoires were used to assign the CD4 or CD8 phenotype of responding clones. TCRdb reran the public reads through fastp at Q25 and MiXCR, keeping productive beta chains. Each entry is one CDR3 protein sequence, shown with its most common DNA and genes. Here the V and J calls rest on TCRdb's processing, not on the authors' analysis. This sample holds nearly 200,000 distinct CDR3 sequences; about 16% were observed only once. The top ten hold roughly 2.4% of the sample.

This sequence uses TRBV5-5 and TRBJ2-3; 8 junctional bases match TRBD1. This clonotype was sampled from an adult woman who had mild COVID-19 (a few samples of this study predate the infection). The sample titles of this study are shuffled in the database, so cell type and time point are left out; the donor was told from shared clones. The sequenced sample consisted of PBMCs or a T cell subset sorted from them (not recorded which). The CDR3 region: CASSLALGQGLRDTQYF. The DNA reads TGTGCCAGCAGCTTGGCCCTAGGACAGGGTCTAAGAGATACGCAGTATTTT.